The present entry profiles one T cell receptor beta chain with its context. This sample is drawn from a study of blood T cells in healthy people across ages. The use of a sample-barcoded 5' primer and a J-beta primer mix characterized a second PCR of roughly 7 to 11 cycles. Via MiXCR, TCRdb re-called the 5' RACE reads, giving one row per CDR3 protein. The sample contains hundreds of thousands of distinct CDR3 sequences, 45% to 65% of which appear only once. Unmatched junction bases numbered 7, after V lost 6 bases and J lost 4 bases. The germline V gene encodes CDR1 MNHNY and CDR2 SVGAGI (reference sequence). The CDR3 is made up of 14 amino acids.

The sequenced sample was blood. This chain uses TRBV6-6 with TRBJ1-2, with 8 bases lining up with TRBD1. This clonotype originated in a man in his sixties in good health. The DNA of the CDR3 is TGTGCCAGCAGGGGTCGACAGGGGTCCTATGGCTACACCTTC. Translating it yields CASRGRQGSYGYTF.